This paragraph reports one TCR beta chain. After extraction with the RNeasy kit, roughly 0.45 to 1 ug of the RNA was reverse transcribed using random hexamers. Via MiXCR, TCRdb re-called the immunoSEQ multiplex PCR reads, giving one row per CDR3 protein. The sample records some 400,000 distinct CDR3 sequences, approximately 89% being singletons. The entry originates in a study of CD8 T cells in Susac syndrome. The sequenced material came from CD8+ T cells from PBMCs. This TCR was sampled from a human donor with multiple sclerosis.

For the CDR3, the DNA is TGTGCCAGCAGCGTAGGGGACGAAACCTACGAGCAGTACTTC. This translates into CASSVGDETYEQYF. The rearrangement links TRBV9 to TRBJ2-7; the D call may be TRBD1 or TRBD2 (5 bases each). Germline CDR1 is SGDLS and CDR2 is YYNGEE. The CDR3 is 14 amino acids. With 0 bases removed from V and 2 bases from J, the gap between germline ends came to 9 bases. Combining the CDR3 with reference TRBV9 and TRBJ2-7 gives the whole variable domain DSGVTQTPKHLITATGQRVTLRCSPRSGDLSVYWYQQSLDQGLQFLIQYYNGEERAKGNILERFSAQQFPDLHSELNLSSLELGDSALYFCASSVGDETYEQYFGPGTRLTVT.